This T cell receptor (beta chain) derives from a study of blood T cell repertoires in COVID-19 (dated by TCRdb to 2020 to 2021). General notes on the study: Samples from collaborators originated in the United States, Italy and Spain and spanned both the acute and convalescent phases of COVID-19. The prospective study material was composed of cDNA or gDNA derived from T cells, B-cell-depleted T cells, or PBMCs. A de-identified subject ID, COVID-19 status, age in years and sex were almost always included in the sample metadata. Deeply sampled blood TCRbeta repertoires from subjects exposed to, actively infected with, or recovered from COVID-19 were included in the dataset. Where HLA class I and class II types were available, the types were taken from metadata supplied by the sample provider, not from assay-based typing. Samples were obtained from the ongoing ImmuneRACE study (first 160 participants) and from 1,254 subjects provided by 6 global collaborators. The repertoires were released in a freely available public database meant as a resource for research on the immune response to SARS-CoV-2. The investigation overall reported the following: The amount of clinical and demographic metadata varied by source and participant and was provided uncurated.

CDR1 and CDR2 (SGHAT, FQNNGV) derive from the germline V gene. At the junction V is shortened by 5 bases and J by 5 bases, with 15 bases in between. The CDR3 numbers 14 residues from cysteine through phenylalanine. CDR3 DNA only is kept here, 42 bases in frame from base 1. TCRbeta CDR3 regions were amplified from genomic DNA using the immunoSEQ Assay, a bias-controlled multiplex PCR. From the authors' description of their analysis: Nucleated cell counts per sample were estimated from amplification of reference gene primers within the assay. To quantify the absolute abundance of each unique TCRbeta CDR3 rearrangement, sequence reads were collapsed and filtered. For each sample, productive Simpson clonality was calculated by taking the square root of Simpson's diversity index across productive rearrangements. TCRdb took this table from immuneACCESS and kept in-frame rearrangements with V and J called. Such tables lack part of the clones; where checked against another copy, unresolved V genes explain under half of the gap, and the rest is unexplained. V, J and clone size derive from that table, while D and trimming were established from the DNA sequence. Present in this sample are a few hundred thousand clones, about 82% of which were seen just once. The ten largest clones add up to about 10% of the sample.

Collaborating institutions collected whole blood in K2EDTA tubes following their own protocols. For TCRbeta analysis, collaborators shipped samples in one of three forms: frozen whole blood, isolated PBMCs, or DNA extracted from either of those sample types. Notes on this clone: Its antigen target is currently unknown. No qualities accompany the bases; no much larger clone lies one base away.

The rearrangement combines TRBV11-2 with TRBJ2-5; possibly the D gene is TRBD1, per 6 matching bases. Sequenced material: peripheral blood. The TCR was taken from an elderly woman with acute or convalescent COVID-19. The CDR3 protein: CASSLPGAVETQYF. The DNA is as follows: TGTGCCAGCAGCCTACCAGGGGCGGTCGAGACCCAGTACTTC.